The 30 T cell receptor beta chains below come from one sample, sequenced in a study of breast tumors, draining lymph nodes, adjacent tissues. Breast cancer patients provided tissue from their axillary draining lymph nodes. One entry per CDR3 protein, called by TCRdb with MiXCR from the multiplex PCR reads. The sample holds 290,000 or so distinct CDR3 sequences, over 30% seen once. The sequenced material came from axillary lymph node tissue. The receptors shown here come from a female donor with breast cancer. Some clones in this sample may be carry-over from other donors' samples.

CDR3 in DNA: TGCAGCGTCGGGGGACAGGGCGACTATGGCTACACCTTC. Encoded protein: CSVGGQGDYGYTF. This chain uses TRBV29-1 with TRBJ1-2, with TRBD1 identical over 9 bases. The CDR3 spans 13 residues. The junction had 5 bases not matched to a gene; V was cut back by 6 bases and J by 3 bases. Germline V gene lookup returns CDR1 SQVTM and CDR2 ANQGSEA.

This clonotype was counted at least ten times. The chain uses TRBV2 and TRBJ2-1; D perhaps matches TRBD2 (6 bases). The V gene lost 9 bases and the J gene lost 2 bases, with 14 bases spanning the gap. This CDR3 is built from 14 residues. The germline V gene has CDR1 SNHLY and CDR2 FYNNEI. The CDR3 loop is CASSGVAAYNEQFF. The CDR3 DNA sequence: TGTGCCAGTTCGGGCGTAGCGGCCTACAATGAGCAGTTCTTC.

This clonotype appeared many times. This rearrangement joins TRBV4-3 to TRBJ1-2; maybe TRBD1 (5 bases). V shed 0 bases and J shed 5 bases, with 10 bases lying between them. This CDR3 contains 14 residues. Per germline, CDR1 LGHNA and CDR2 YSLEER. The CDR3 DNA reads TGCGCCAGCAGCCAAGATGGAGAGGGGTATGGCTACACCTTC. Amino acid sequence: CASSQDGEGYGYTF.

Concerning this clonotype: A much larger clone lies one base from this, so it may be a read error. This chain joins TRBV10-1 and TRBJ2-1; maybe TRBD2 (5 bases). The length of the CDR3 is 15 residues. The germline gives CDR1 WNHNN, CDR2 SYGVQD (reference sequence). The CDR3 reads CASSTEDSTGVEQFF. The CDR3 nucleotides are TGTGCCAGCAGCACCGAGGACTCCACGGGTGTTGAGCAGTTCTTC.

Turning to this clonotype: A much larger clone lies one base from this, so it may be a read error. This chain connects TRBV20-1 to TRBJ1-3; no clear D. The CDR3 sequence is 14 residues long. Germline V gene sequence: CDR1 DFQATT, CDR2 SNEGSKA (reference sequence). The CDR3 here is CSAYEAALGTTIYF. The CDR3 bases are TGCAGTGCTTACGAAGCTGCGCTCGGAACCACCATATATTTT.

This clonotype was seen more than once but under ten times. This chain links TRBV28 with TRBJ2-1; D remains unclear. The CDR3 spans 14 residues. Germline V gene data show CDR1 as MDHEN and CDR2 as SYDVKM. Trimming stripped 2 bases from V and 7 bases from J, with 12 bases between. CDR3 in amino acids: CASSLTDIGNEQFF. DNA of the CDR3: TGTGCCAGCAGTTTAACTGACATCGGGAATGAGCAGTTCTTC.

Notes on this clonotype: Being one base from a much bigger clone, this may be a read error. The CDR3 region has the DNA TGTGCCAGCAGCCGGGAGCCTGGAGAGGCCCAGTACTTC. The encoded protein is CASSREPGEAQYF. The chain carries TRBV9 and TRBJ2-5; D is possibly TRBD2 (6 bases). The germline CDR1 and CDR2 sequences are SGDLS and YYNGEE. There are 13 residues in the CDR3.

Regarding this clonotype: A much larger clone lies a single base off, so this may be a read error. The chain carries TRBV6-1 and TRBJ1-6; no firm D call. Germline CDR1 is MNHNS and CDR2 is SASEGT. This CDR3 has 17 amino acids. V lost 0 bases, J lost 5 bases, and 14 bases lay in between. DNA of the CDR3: TGTGCCAGCAGTGAAGCATGGACGGCAGCGGATAATTCACCCCTCCACTTT. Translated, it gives CASSEAWTAADNSPLHF.

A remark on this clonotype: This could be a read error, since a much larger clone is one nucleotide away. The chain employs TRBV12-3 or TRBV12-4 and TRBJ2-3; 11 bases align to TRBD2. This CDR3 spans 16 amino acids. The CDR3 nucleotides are TGTGCCAGCGGTTTAGCGGGACTAGCGGAACCAAGAGAGCAGTATTTT. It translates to CASGLAGLAEPREQYF.

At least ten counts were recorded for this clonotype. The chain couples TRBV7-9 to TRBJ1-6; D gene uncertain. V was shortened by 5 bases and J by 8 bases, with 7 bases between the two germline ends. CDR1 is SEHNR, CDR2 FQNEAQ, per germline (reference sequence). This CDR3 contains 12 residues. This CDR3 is CASSPADSPLHF. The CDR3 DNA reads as TGTGCCAGCAGCCCCGCAGATTCACCCCTCCACTTT.

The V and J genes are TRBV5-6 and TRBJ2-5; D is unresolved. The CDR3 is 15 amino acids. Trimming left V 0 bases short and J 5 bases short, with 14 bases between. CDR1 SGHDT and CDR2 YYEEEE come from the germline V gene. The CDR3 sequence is CASSLVFPGGETQYF. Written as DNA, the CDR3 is TGTGCCAGCAGCTTGGTCTTTCCGGGCGGCGAGACCCAGTACTTC.

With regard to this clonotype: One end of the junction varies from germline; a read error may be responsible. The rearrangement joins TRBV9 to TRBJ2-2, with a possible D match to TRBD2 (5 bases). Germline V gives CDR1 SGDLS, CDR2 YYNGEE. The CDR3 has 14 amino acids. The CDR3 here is CASSVWGAAGELSF. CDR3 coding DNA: TGTGCCAGCAGCGTCTGGGGTGCGGCCGGGGAGCTGTCTTTT.

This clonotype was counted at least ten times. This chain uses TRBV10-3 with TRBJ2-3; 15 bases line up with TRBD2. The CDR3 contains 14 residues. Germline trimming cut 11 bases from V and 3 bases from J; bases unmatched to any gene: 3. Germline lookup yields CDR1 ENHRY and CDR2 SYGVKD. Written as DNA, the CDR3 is TGTGCCGTCGGACTAGCGGGAGGGACAGATACGCAGTATTTT. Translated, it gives CAVGLAGGTDTQYF.

In nucleotides, the CDR3 is TGTGCCAGTAGCATCATCGGCGGCAGCGCCAAAAACATTCAGTACTTC. This gives the protein CASSIIGGSAKNIQYF. This rearrangement joins TRBV19 to TRBJ2-4, with D unresolved. The CDR3 is 16 residues long. Trimming removed 6 bases at V and 1 base at J, with 16 bases between. The V gene's germline CDR1 is LNHDA and CDR2 SQIVND (reference sequence).

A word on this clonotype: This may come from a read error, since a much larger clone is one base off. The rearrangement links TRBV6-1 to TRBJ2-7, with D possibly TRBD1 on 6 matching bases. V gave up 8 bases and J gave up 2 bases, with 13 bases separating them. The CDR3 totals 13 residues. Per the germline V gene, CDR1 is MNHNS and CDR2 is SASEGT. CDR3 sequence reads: CASRTEAAYEQYF. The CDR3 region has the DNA TGTGCCAGCCGGACAGAAGCCGCCTACGAGCAGTACTTC.

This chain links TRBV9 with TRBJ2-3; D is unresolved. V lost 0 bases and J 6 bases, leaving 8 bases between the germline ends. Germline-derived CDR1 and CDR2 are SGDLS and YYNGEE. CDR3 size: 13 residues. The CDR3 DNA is TGTGCCAGCAGCGTAGGTGCTGCTGATACGCAGTATTTT. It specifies CASSVGAADTQYF. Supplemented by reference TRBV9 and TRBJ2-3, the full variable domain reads DSGVTQTPKHLITATGQRVTLRCSPRSGDLSVYWYQQSLDQGLQFLIQYYNGEERAKGNILERFSAQQFPDLHSELNLSSLELGDSALYFCASSVGAADTQYFGPGTRLTVL.

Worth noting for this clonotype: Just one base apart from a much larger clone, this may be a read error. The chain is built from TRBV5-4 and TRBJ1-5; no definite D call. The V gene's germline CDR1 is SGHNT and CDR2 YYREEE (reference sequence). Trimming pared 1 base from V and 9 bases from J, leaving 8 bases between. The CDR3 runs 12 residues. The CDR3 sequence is CASSLNSGPQHF. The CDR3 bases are TGTGCCAGCAGCTTGAATTCGGGGCCCCAGCATTTT.

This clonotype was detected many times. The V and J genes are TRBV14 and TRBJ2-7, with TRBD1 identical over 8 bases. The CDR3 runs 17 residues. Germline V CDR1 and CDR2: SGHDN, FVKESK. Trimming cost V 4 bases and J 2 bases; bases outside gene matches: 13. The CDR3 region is CASSPFRGTGITYEQYF. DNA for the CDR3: TGTGCCAGCAGCCCCTTTCGAGGGACAGGAATTACCTACGAGCAGTACTTC.

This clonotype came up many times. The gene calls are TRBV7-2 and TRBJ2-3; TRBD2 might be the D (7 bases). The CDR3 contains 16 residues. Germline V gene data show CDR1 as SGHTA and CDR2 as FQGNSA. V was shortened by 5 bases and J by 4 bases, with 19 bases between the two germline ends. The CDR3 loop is CASSTGGGGGSDTQYF. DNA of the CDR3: TGTGCCAGCAGCACCGGAGGGGGGGGGGGATCAGATACGCAGTATTTT.

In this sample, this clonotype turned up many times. CDR3 sequence reads: CSARGGLADQETQYF. The DNA of the CDR3 is TGCAGTGCCCGTGGGGGACTAGCTGATCAAGAGACCCAGTACTTC. The chain carries TRBV20-1 and TRBJ2-5; TRBD2 aligns across 9 bases. This CDR3 comprises 15 residues. The germline CDR1 and CDR2 sequences are DFQATT and SNEGSKA (reference sequence). The V gene end was trimmed by 6 bases and the J gene end by 2 bases; junction bases not matched to a gene: 10.

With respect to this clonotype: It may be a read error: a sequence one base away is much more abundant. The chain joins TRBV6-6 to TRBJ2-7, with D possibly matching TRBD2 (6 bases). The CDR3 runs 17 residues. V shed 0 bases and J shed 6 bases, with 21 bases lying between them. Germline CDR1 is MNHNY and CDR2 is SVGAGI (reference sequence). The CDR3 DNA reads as TGTGCCAGCAGTTACTCATCCGGGCGGGGTCCATCCAGCGAGCAGTACTTC. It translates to CASSYSSGRGPSSEQYF.

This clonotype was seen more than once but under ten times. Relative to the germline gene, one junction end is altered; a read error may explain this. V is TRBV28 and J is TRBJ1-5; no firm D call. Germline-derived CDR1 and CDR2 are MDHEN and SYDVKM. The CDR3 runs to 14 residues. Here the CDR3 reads CASGLSGGNQPQHF. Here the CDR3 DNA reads TGTGCCAGCGGTTTATCCGGAGGCAATCAGCCCCAGCATTTT.

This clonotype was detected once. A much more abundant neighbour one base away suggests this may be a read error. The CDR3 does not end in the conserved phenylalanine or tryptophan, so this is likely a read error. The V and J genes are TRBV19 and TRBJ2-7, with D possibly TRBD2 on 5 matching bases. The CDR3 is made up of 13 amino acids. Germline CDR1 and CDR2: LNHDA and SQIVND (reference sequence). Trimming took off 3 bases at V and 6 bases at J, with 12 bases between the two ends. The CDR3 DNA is TGTGCCAGTAGTATGTCGGTTCGGGGCGAGCAGTACCTC. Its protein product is CASSMSVRGEQYL.

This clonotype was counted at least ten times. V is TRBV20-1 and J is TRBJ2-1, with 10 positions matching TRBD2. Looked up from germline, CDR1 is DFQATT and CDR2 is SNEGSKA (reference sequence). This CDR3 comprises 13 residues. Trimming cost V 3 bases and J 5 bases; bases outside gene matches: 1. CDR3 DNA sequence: TGCAGTGCTAGTGGACTAGCGGACAATGAGCAGTTCTTC. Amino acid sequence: CSASGLADNEQFF.

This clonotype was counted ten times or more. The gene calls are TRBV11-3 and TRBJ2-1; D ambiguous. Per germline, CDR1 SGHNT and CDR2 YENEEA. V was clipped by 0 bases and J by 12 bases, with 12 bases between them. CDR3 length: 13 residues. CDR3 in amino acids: CASSLDIGNGQFF. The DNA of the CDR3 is TGTGCCAGCAGCTTAGATATTGGAAACGGGCAGTTCTTC.

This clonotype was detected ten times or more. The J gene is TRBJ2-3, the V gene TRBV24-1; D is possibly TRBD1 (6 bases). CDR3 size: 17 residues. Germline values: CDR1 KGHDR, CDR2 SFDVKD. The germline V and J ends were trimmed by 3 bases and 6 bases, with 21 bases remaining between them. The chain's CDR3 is CATSDPPGVRGPDTQYF. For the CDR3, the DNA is TGTGCCACCAGTGATCCCCCCGGCGTCAGGGGCCCCGATACGCAGTATTTT.

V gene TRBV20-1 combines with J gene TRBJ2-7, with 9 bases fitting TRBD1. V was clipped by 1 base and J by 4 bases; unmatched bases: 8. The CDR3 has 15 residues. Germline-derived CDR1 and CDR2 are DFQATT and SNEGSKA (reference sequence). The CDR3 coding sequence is TGCAGTGCTAGAGTTCCAGGGACAGGGTTGTACGAGCAGTACTTC. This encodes CSARVPGTGLYEQYF.

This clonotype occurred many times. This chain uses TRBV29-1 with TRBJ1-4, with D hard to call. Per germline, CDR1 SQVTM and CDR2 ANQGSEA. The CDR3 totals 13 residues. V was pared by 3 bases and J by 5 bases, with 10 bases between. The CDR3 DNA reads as TGCAGCGTTGAGCAGGACGGGAATGAAAAACTGTTTTTT. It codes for CSVEQDGNEKLFF.

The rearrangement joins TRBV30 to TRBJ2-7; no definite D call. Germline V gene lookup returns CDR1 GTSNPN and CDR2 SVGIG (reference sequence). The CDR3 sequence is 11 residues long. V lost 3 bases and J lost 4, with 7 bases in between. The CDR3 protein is CAWSPKYEQYF. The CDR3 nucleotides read TGTGCCTGGAGCCCGAAATACGAGCAGTACTTC. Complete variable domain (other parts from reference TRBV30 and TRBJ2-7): SQTIHQWPATLVQPVGSPLSLECTVEGTSNPNLYWYRQAAGRGLQLLFYSVGIGQISSEVPQNLSASRPQDRQFILSSKKLLLSDSGFYLCAWSPKYEQYFGPGTRLTVT.

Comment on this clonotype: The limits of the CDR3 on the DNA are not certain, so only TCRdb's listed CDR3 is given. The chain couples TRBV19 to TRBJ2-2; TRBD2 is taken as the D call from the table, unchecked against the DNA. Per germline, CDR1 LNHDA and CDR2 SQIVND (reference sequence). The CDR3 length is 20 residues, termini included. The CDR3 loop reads CASSISGGRTYEQYFGELFF.